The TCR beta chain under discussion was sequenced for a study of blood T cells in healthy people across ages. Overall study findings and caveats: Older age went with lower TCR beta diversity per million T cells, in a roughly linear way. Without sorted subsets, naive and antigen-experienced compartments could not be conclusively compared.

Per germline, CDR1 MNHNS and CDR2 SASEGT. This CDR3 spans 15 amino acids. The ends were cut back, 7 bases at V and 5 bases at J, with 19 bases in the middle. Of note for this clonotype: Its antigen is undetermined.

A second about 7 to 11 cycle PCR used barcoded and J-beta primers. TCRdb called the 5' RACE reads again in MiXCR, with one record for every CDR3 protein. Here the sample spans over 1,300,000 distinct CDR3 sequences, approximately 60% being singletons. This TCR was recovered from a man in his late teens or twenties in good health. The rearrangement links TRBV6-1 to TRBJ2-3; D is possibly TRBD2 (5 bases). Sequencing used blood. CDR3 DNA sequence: TGTGCCAGCACCGAATATAGTGGGAGTGGAGATACGCAGTATTTT. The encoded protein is CASTEYSGSGDTQYF.